Below are 18 T cell receptor beta chains sequenced from a single sample in a study of Tregs in tolerant kidney transplant recipients. Sequencing used immunoSEQ multiplex PCR; TCRdb keeps in-frame clones, though not all of them. The repertoire holds tens of thousands of clones, with roughly 84% as singletons. The sequencing sample was made of CD4+ T cells from blood. These receptor sequences come from a human donor in good health.

This chain joins TRBV19 and TRBJ2-3; 12 nucleotides align to TRBD2. V lost 3 bases, J lost 3 bases, and 4 bases stayed unmatched. CDR3 length: 16 residues. Germline V gives CDR1 LNHDA, CDR2 SQIVND (reference sequence). As DNA, the CDR3 is TGTGCCAGTAGTATCTTACTAGCGGGGGGAACAGATACGCAGTATTTT. Protein: CASSILLAGGTDTQYF. Filled out from reference TRBV19 and TRBJ2-3, the complete variable domain reads DGGITQSPKYLFRKEGQNVTLSCEQNLNHDAMYWYRQDPGQGLRLIYYSQIVNDFQKGDIAEGYSVSREKKESFPLTVTSAQKNPTAFYLCASSILLAGGTDTQYFGPGTRLTVL.

This chain joins TRBV15 and TRBJ2-7; 12 bases are shared with TRBD1. This CDR3 spans 15 amino acids. J was trimmed by 5 bases and V by 3 bases; bases with no gene match: 5. Looked up from germline, CDR1 is LNHNV and CDR2 is YYDKDF (reference sequence). DNA of the CDR3: TGTGCCACCAGCAGGAAGGGACAGGGGGCCAACGAGCAGTACTTC. Its translation: CATSRKGQGANEQYF.

The CDR3 DNA reads TGTGCCACCCGACCCCAGGGCACTGAAGCTTTCTTT. This translates into CATRPQGTEAFF. The V call is TRBV21-1, the J call TRBJ1-1; TRBD1, the table's D call, lacks a check against the DNA. TRBV21-1 is an annotated pseudogene. The CDR3 has 12 residues.

CDR3 sequence reads: CAAGPRGDNEQFF. CDR3 DNA: TGTGCCGCAGGGCCAAGGGGGGACAATGAGCAGTTCTTC. This chain uses TRBV21-1 with TRBJ2-1. TRBV21-1 is assigned pseudogene status. This CDR3 is built from 13 residues.

This chain joins TRBV29-1 and TRBJ1-1; tentative D call: TRBD1 (5 bases). V was pared by 4 bases and J by 0 bases, with 18 bases between. The CDR3 has 16 residues. Germline CDR1 SQVTM, CDR2 ANQGSEA. The DNA of the CDR3 is TGCAGCGTTGTTCCAGGGCTGTGGCCCATGAACACTGAAGCTTTCTTT. Residues: CSVVPGLWPMNTEAFF. Filled out from reference TRBV29-1 and TRBJ1-1, the complete variable domain reads SAVISQKPSRDICQRGTSLTIQCQVDSQVTMMFWYRQQPGQSLTLIATANQGSEATYESGFVIDKFPISRPNLTFSTLTVSNMSPEDSSIYLCSVVPGLWPMNTEAFFGQGTRLTVV.

The genes are TRBV28 and TRBJ2-7, with D hard to call. This CDR3 region has 12 residues. V was cut by 5 bases and J by 7 bases, with 12 bases left in between. Germline loops: CDR1 MDHEN, CDR2 SYDVKM. CDR3 DNA sequence: TGTGCCAGCAGTACACCGAGGCGAGAGCAGTACTTC. The encoded protein is CASSTPRREQYF.

V gene TRBV6-6 combines with J gene TRBJ2-1; 8 bases line up with TRBD2. The CDR3 loop spans 15 amino acids. The germline gives CDR1 MNHNY, CDR2 SVGAGI (reference sequence). Unmatched junction bases numbered 1, after V lost 0 bases and J lost 3 bases. This CDR3 is CASSYSAGGYNEQFF. The CDR3, as DNA: TGTGCCAGCAGTTACTCGGCGGGGGGCTACAATGAGCAGTTCTTC.

This clone was counted only a few times. This chain joins TRBV5-8 and TRBJ1-4; 8 bases map to TRBD1. In germline, CDR1 is SGHTS, CDR2 YDEGEE. The CDR3 is made up of 15 amino acids. Losses at the gene ends were 2 bases for V and 4 bases for J; bases not matched to a gene: 4. The chain's CDR3 is CASSFGTGLNEKLFF. Written as DNA, the CDR3 is TGTGCCAGCAGCTTCGGGACAGGACTTAATGAAAAACTGTTTTTT.

The rearrangement links TRBV2 to TRBJ2-7, with TRBD2 matching 9 bases. Germline V lookup: CDR1 SNHLY, CDR2 FYNNEI. The CDR3 spans 15 residues. J lost 3 bases, V lost 7 bases, and 10 bases had no gene match. The CDR3 loop reads CASTRGAGGGYEQYF. CDR3 DNA: TGTGCCAGCACCCGAGGAGCGGGAGGAGGCTACGAGCAGTACTTC.

V is TRBV5-1 and J is TRBJ2-1; D is possibly TRBD1 or TRBD2 (6 bases each). Trimming pared 0 bases from V and 0 bases from J, leaving 16 bases between. The CDR3 has 18 residues. Per germline, CDR1 SGHRS and CDR2 YFSETQ. This chain's CDR3 is CASSLAYRGPRSYNEQFF. For the CDR3, the DNA is TGCGCCAGCAGCTTGGCCTACCGGGGGCCCCGCTCCTACAATGAGCAGTTCTTC.

This clone has a single count. The chain carries TRBV7-2 and TRBJ2-7, with D possibly TRBD2 on 5 matching bases. The CDR3 is 11 amino acids. CDR1 is SGHTA, CDR2 FQGNSA, per germline. With 5 bases removed from V and 6 bases from J, the gap between germline ends came to 8 bases. The CDR3 DNA is TGTGCCAGCAGCGCGCGGGCCGAGCAGTACTTC. It translates to CASSARAEQYF.

This clone showed up just a few times. V is TRBV19 and J is TRBJ1-4, with 9 bases aligning to TRBD1. The CDR3 runs to 14 residues. Germline-derived CDR1 and CDR2 are LNHDA and SQIVND (reference sequence). V dropped 6 bases and J dropped 6; count of bases not matched to a gene: 5. This CDR3 reads CASRWDRADEKLFF. The CDR3 DNA reads TGTGCCAGTAGATGGGACAGGGCAGATGAAAAACTGTTTTTT.

This chain links TRBV5-5 with TRBJ2-1; D gene unclear. This CDR3 has 15 residues. The V gene's germline CDR1 is SGHKS and CDR2 YYEKEE (reference sequence). With 4 bases removed from V and 5 bases from J, the gap between germline ends came to 16 bases. The CDR3 coding sequence is TGTGCCAGCAGCCCCCATCACCCACGAAACAATGAGCAGTTCTTC. Protein product: CASSPHHPRNNEQFF. The complete variable domain, with remaining parts taken from reference TRBV5-5 and TRBJ2-1, reads DAGVTQSPTHLIKTRGQQVTLRCSPISGHKSVSWYQQVLGQGPQFIFQYYEKEERGRGNFPDRFSARQFPNYSSELNVNALLLGDSALYLCASSPHHPRNNEQFFGPGTRLTVL.

The CDR3 reads CASSPGISRGYTF. CDR3 nucleotides: TGTGCCAGCTCACCAGGGATTTCGAGGGGCTACACCTTC. The genes are TRBV18 and TRBJ1-2; D call uncertain. Germline V gene data show CDR1 as KGHSH and CDR2 as LQKENI. The CDR3 runs 13 residues. V lost 2 bases and J 8 bases, leaving 12 bases between the germline ends.

This clone has a handful of counts. This CDR3 reads CASSLVEVNTEAFF. CDR3 sequence (DNA): TGTGCCAGCAGCTTAGTTGAAGTGAACACTGAAGCTTTCTTT. The chain has TRBV7-6 and TRBJ1-1; the D is unclear. CDR1 is SGHVS, CDR2 FNYEAQ, per germline. V lost 1 base and J 0 bases, leaving 6 bases between the germline ends. The CDR3 totals 14 residues.

V usage is TRBV19 and J usage is TRBJ1-2; D is possibly TRBD1 (6 bases). This CDR3 is built from 11 residues. CDR1 is LNHDA, CDR2 SQIVND, per germline (reference sequence). The V end was cut by 8 bases, the J end by 8 bases, with 12 bases between. The CDR3 DNA sequence: TGTGCCAGTCGGGACATCAAGGGCTACACCTTC. Its translation is CASRDIKGYTF.

The CDR3 bases are TGTGCCTGGAGTGGAGACAGGAGGCACACTGAAGCTTTCTTT. Protein product: CAWSGDRRHTEAFF. The genes are TRBV30 and TRBJ1-1; TRBD1 is a possible D gene (6 bases). Per the germline V gene, CDR1 is GTSNPN and CDR2 is SVGIG (reference sequence). V lost 1 base, J lost 3 bases, and 12 bases lay in between. This CDR3 has 14 residues.

This clone was counted only a few times. This chain joins TRBV4-3 and TRBJ2-7, with 13 bases that match TRBD2. CDR1 is LGHNA, CDR2 YSLEER, per germline. The V gene end was trimmed by 3 bases and the J gene end by 1 base; junction bases not matched to a gene: 3. CDR3 length equals 16 residues. The CDR3 loop is CASSQGTSGDSYEQYF. In nucleotides, the CDR3 is TGCGCCAGCAGCCAGGGGACTAGCGGGGATTCCTACGAGCAGTACTTC.